Described below is a single T cell receptor (beta chain) sequence and its context. The antigen remains unidentified. The sample comes from a study of identical twins. Whole-study findings and limits: The study drew conclusions from cross-sectional statistical analysis, not from following the same donors. Zero-insertion analyses could be partly confounded by invariant MAIT and iNKT cells. Models predicted less out-of-frame TCR alpha sharing in monozygotic twins than was found. Reduced insertions were recorded for abundant cord blood beta clonotypes, with no such pattern in memory repertoires.

In TCRdb, the 5' RACE reads were re-called with MiXCR into one record per CDR3 protein. This sample has 200,000 to 250,000 distinct CDR3 sequences; over 12% occur once, and the top ten carry around 8.3%. Trimming left V 6 bases short and J 6 bases short, with 20 bases between. The length of the CDR3 is 16 residues. The clonotype comes from a woman aged 18-29 years in good health. What was sequenced was memory (CD45RO+) T cells sorted from blood. The V and J genes are TRBV12-3 or TRBV12-4 and TRBJ2-2; TRBD2 might be the D (7 bases). The CDR3 DNA reads TGTGCCAGCAGCGTCCATCGGGGGGCGCGAGCCGGGGAGCTGTTTTTT. Its translation: CASSVHRGARAGELFF.